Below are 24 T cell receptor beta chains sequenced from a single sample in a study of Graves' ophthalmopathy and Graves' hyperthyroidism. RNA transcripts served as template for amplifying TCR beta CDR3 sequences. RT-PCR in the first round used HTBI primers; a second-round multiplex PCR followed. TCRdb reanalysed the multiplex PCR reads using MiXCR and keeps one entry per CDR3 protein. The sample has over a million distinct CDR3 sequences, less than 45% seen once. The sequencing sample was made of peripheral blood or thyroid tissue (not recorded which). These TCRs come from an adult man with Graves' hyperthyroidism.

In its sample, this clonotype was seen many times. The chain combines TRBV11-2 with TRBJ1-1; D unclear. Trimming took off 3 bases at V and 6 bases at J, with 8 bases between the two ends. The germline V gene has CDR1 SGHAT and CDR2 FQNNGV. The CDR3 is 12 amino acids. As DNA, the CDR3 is TGTGCCAGCAGCTTCGGGCGGGCTGAAGCTTTCTTT. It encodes CASSFGRAEAFF. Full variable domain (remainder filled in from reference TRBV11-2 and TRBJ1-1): EAGVAQSPRYKIIEKRQSVAFWCNPISGHATLYWYQQILGQGPKLLIQFQNNGVVDDSQLPKDRFSAERLKGVDSTLKIQPAKLEDSAVYLCASSFGRAEAFFGQGTRLTVV.

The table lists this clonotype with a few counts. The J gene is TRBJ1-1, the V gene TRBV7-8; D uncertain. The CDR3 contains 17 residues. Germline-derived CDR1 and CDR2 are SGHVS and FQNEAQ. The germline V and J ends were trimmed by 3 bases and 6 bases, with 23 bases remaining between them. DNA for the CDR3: TGTGCCAGCAGCTTTAGCCAAGGTACACGGCGGCGGGCTGAAGCTTTCTTT. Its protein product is CASSFSQGTRRRAEAFF.

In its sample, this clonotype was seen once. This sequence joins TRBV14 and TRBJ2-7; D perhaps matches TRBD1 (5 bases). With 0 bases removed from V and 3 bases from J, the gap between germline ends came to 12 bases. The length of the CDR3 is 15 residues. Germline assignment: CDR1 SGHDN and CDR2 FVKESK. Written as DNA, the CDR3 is TGTGCCAGCAGCCAAGAACGATGGGGCGTCTACGAGCAGTACTTC. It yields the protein CASSQERWGVYEQYF. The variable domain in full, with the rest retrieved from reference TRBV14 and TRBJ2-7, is EAGVTQFPSHSVIEKGQTVTLRCDPISGHDNLYWYRRVMGKEIKFLLHFVKESKQDESGMPNNRFLAERTGGTYSTLKVQPAELEDSGVYFCASSQERWGVYEQYFGPGTRLTVT.

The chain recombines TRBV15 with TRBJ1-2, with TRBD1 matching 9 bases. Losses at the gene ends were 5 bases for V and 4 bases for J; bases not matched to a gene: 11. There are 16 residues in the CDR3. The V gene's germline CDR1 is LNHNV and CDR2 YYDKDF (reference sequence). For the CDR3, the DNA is TGTGCCACCAGCCCCCGAGGCGGGACAGGGTTCTATGGCTACACCTTC. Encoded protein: CATSPRGGTGFYGYTF.

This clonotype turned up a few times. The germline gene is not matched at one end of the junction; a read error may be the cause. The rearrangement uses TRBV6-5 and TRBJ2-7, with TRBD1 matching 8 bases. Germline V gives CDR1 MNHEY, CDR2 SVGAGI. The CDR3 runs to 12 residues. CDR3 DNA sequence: TGTGCCAGCAAGCATTCAGGGGGCGAGGAAGACTTC. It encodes CASKHSGGEEDF.

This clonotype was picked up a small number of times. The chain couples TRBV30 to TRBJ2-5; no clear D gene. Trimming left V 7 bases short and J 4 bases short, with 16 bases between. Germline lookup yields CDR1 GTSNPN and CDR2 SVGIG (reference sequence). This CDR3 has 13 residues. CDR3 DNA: TGTGCCTCGAAGCTGACCCTCGGAGAGACCCAGTACTTC. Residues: CASKLTLGETQYF.

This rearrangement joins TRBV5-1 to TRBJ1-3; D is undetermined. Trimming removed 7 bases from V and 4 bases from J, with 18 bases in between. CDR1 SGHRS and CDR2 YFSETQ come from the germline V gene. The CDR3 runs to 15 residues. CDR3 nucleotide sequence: TGCGCCAGCGCCTCAGGTTGGGGAGAAGGAAACACCATATATTTT. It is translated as CASASGWGEGNTIYF. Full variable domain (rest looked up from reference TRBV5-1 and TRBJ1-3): KAGVTQTPRYLIKTRGQQVTLSCSPISGHRSVSWYQQTPGQGLQFLFEYFSETQRNKGNFPGRFSGRQFSNSRSEMNVSTLELGDSALYLCASASGWGEGNTIYFGEGSWLTVV.

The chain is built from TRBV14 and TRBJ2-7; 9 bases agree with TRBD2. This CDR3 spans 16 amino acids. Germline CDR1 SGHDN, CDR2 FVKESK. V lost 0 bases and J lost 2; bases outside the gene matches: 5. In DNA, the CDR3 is TGTGCCAGCAGCCAAGATTTGACTAGCGGCACCTACGAGCAGTACTTC. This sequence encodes CASSQDLTSGTYEQYF.

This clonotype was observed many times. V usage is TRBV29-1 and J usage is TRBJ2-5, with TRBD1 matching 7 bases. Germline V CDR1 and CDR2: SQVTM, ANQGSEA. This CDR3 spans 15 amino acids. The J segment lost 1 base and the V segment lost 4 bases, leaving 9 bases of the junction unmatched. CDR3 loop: CSVGLGTALQETQYF. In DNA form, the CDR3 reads TGCAGCGTTGGACTTGGGACAGCGCTCCAAGAGACCCAGTACTTC.

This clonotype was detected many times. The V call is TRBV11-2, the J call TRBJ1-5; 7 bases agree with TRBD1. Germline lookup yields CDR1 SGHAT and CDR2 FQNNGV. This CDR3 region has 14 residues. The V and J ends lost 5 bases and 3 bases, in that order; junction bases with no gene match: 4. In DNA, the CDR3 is TGTGCCAGCAGCCTGGGACAGTTCAATCAGCCCCAGCATTTT. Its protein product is CASSLGQFNQPQHF.

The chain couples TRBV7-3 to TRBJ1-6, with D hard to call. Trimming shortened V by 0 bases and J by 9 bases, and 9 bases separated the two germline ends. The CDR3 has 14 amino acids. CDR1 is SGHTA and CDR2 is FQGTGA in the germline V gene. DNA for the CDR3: TGTGCCAGCAGCTTAACCGGTCCTCGTTCACCCCTCCACTTT. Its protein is CASSLTGPRSPLHF. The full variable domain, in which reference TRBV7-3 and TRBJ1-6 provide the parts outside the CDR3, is GAGVSQTPSNKVTEKGKYVELRCDPISGHTALYWYRQSLGQGPEFLIYFQGTGAADDSGLPNDRFFAVRPEGSVSTLKIQRTERGDSAVYLCASSLTGPRSPLHFGNGTRLTVT.

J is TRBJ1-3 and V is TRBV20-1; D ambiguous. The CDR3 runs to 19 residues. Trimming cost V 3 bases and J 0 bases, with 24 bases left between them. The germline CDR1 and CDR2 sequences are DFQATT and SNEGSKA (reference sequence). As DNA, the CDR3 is TGCAGTGCTAGGCTCTGGACCGGGAATAGGGAACTCTCTGGAAACACCATATATTTT. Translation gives CSARLWTGNRELSGNTIYF.

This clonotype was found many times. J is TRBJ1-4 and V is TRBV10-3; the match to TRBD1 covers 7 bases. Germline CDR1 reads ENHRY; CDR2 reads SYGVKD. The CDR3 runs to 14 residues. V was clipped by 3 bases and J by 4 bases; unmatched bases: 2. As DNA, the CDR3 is TGTGCCATCAGTGAAGGGACAGTTAATGAAAAACTGTTTTTT. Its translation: CAISEGTVNEKLFF.

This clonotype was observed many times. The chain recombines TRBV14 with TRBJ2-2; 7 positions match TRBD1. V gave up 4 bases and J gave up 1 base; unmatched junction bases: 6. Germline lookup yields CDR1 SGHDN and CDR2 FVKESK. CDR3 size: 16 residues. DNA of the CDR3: TGTGCCAGCAGCCCGCGACAGGGCGGGAACACCGGGGAGCTGTTTTTT. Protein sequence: CASSPRQGGNTGELFF.

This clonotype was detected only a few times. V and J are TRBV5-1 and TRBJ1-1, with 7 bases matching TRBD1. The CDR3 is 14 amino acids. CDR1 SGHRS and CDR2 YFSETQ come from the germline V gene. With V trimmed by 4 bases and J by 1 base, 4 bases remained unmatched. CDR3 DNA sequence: TGCGCCAGCAGCGCGGACAGGAGGAACACTGAAGCTTTCTTT. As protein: CASSADRRNTEAFF.

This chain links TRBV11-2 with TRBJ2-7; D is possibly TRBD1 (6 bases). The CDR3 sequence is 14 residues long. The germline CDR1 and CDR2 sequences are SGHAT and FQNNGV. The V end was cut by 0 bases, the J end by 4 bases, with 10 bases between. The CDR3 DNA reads TGTGCCAGCAGCTTAGAGGACAGTAAATACGAGCAGTACTTC. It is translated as CASSLEDSKYEQYF.

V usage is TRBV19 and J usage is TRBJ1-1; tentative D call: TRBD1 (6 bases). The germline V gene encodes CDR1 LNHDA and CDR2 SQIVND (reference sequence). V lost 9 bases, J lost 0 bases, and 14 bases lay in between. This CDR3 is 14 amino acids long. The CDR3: CASPQGPLNTEAFF. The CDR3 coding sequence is TGTGCCAGCCCACAGGGACCCTTGAACACTGAAGCTTTCTTT.

The CDR3 loop is CSAAGAGNTEAFF. CDR3 DNA: TGCAGTGCCGCAGGAGCTGGGAACACTGAAGCTTTCTTT. This sequence joins TRBV20-1 and TRBJ1-1; D is uncertain. Trimming took 6 bases from V and 1 from J, leaving 12 bases between them. This CDR3 spans 13 amino acids. Germline V gene sequence: CDR1 DFQATT, CDR2 SNEGSKA (reference sequence).

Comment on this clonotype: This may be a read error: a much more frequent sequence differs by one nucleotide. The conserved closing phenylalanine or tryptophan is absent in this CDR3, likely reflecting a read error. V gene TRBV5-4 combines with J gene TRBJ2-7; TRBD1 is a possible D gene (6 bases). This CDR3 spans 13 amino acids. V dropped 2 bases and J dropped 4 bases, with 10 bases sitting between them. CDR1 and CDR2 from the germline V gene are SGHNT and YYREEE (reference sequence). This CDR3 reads CASSFDRIYEQYL. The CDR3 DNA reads TGTGCCAGCAGCTTCGACAGGATATACGAGCAGTACCTC.

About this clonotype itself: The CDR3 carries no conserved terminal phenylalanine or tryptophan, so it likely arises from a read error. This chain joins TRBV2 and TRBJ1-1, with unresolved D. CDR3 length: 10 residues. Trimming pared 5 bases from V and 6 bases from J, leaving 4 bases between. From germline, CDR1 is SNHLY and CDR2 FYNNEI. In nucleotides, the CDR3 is TGTGCCAGCAGTTTATCTGAAGCTTTCCTT. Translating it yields CASSLSEAFL.

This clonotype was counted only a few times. The CDR3 loop reads CASSLTIHRVNYGYTF. In DNA form, the CDR3 reads TGTGCCAGCAGCTTGACTATTCACAGGGTGAACTATGGCTACACCTTC. V is TRBV5-8 and J is TRBJ1-2; a possible D gene is TRBD1 (6 bases). The CDR3 length is 16 residues. V was trimmed by 1 base and J by 2 bases, leaving 15 bases between them. CDR1 is SGHTS and CDR2 is YDEGEE in the germline V gene.

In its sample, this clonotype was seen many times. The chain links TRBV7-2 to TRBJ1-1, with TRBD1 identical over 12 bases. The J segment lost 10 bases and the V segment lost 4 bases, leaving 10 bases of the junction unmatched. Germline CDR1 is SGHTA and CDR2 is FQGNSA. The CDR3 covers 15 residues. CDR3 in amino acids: CASSSTGQGAVVAFF. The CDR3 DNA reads TGTGCCAGCAGCTCGACGGGACAGGGGGCTGTCGTAGCTTTCTTT.

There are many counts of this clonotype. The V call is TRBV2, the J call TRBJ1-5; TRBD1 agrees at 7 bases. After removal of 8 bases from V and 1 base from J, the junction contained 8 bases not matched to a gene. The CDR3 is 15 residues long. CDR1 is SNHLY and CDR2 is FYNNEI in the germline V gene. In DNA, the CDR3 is TGTGCCAGCGAAAAGGGGGCAGGGAGCAATCAGCCCCAGCATTTT. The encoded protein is CASEKGAGSNQPQHF.

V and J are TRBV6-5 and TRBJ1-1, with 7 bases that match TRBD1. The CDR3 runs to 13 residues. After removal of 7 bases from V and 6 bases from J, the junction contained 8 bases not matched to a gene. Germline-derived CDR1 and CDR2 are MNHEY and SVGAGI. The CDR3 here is CASTIGDRAEAFF. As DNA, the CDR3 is TGTGCCAGCACCATAGGAGACAGGGCTGAAGCTTTCTTT.